Detailed here is one T cell receptor (beta chain). The data stem from a study of control samples from healthy donors and cancer patients. Germline V lookup: CDR1 SGHRS, CDR2 YFSETQ. This CDR3 is 14 amino acids long. Between the trimmed V and J ends, which lost 0 bases and 1 base, there was a span of 7 bases. Sequencing was performed with immunoSEQ multiplex PCR; in TCRdb, only in-frame clones are kept and a portion is missing. The sample includes about 130,000 clones, 75% to 95% of them seen just once. Source material: blood. This clonotype was sampled from a man aged 18 to 30 in good health. The V and J genes are TRBV5-1 and TRBJ1-1; unclear D gene. CDR3 sequence reads: CASSLEMGNTEAFF. The CDR3 DNA reads TGCGCCAGCAGCTTGGAGATGGGGAACACTGAAGCTTTCTTT.